The source of this TCR beta chain is a study of blood T cell repertoires in COVID-19. At the level of the study: Some COVID-19 samples were acute and others convalescent; all came from the United States, Italy and Spain. PBMCs, B-cell-depleted T cells, or T cells were the source of the cDNA or gDNA that made up the material.

The germline V gene encodes CDR1 LNHNV and CDR2 YYDKDF (reference sequence). The CDR3 has 16 residues. Between the trimmed V and J ends, which lost 3 bases and 0 bases, there was a span of 9 bases. The authors' processing: By means of reference gene primer amplification, nucleated cell counts were estimated. Some clones are missing from TCRdb's copy, which holds only in-frame ones; the method was immunoSEQ multiplex PCR. V, J and clone size reflect that table, while D and trimming were determined from the DNA. This repertoire shows roughly 100,000 clones, approximately 90% found once; its top ten account for 3.1%.

Specimen: peripheral blood. This receptor was taken from a man aged 50 or older in a cohort sampled during active COVID-19. V gene TRBV15 combines with J gene TRBJ2-6; D not resolved. The CDR3 region has the DNA TGTGCCACCAGCAGCCCGTCCTTCTCTGGGGCCAACGTCCTGACTTTC. This gives the protein CATSSPSFSGANVLTF.